This TCR beta chain was sequenced for a study of blood T cell repertoires in COVID-19. The assay was immunoSEQ multiplex PCR, and TCRdb's table has in-frame clones only and misses some. The data hold 85,000 to 120,000 clones, with around 90% observed a single time. The V gene's germline CDR1 is GTSNPN and CDR2 SVGIG (reference sequence). The ends lost 1 base at V and 4 bases at J; junction bases unmatched: 14. The CDR3 loop spans 18 amino acids. Details on this clone: The identical CDR3 is also encoded by other nucleotide sequences in the sample.

This rearrangement joins TRBV30 to TRBJ2-7, with 12 bases identical to TRBD1. This clonotype was obtained from a man younger than 35 with acute or convalescent COVID-19. Material: peripheral blood. The CDR3 DNA reads TGTGCCTGGAGTGGGGGTCGACCTAGGGGACAGGGGGCTTACGAGCAGTACTTC. Its translation is CAWSGGRPRGQGAYEQYF.